This T cell receptor beta chain was recovered during a study of T-cell memory formation after mild COVID-19. This CDR3 contains 14 residues. V was trimmed by 4 bases and J by 5 bases, leaving 14 bases between them. Per germline, CDR1 SEHNR and CDR2 FQNEAQ (reference sequence). This clonotype showed up just a few times. Each CDR3 protein gets one entry after TCRdb re-called the 5' RACE reads with MiXCR. This sample has some 300,000 distinct CDR3 sequences, with around 20% found just once. The sequenced sample consisted of PBMCs or a T cell subset sorted from them (not recorded which). This sequence joins TRBV7-9 and TRBJ2-5, with D tentatively TRBD2 (6 bases). The sequence came from a man between 18 and 35 years old who had mild COVID-19 (a few samples of this study predate the infection). Cell type and time point are not known. Here the CDR3 reads CASSSLAEGETQYF. CDR3 DNA sequence: TGTGCCAGCAGCTCACTAGCCGAGGGGGAGACCCAGTACTTC. Full variable domain (remainder filled in from reference TRBV7-9 and TRBJ2-5): DTGVSQNPRHKITKRGQNVTFRCDPISEHNRLYWYRQTLGQGPEFLTYFQNEAQLEKSRLLSDRFSAERPKGSFSTLEIQRTEQGDSAMYLCASSSLAEGETQYFGPGTRLLVL.